This T cell receptor beta chain was found in a study of blood T cell repertoires in COVID-19. The overall study: The United States, Italy and Spain provided the acute and convalescent COVID-19 samples. From T cells, B-cell-depleted T cells, or PBMCs came the material, which was cDNA or gDNA.

In the original processing: Researchers report that nucleated cell counts were estimated from reference gene primer amplification. Sequenced by immunoSEQ multiplex PCR; TCRdb stores in-frame clones only, minus some. The D gene and trimming were derived from the DNA, and the V and J assignments and clone size from that table. The sample contains roughly 72,000 clones, roughly 90% of which appear only once. CDR1 and CDR2 (germline): SGHTA, FQGNSA. This CDR3 has 16 residues. Trimming cost V 1 base and J 4 bases; bases outside gene matches: 6. The specimen sequenced was peripheral blood. This chain links TRBV7-2 with TRBJ2-1, with 8 bases aligning to TRBD2. This TCR was recovered from a human donor in a cohort sampled during active COVID-19. This CDR3 reads CASSLVPSGFYNEQFF. CDR3 nucleotides: TGTGCCAGCAGCTTAGTGCCTAGCGGGTTTTACAATGAGCAGTTCTTC.